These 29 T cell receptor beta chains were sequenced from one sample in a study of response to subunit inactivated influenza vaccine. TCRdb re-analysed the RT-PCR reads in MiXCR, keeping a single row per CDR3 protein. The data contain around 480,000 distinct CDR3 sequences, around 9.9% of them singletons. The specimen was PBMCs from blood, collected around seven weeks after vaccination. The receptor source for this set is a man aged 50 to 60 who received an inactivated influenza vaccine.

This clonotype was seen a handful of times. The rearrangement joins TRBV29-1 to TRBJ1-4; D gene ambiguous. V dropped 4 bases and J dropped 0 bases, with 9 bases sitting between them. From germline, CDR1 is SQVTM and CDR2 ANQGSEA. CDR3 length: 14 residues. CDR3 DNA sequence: TGCAGCGTTGCCGGAGGCCCAACTAATGAAAAACTGTTTTTT. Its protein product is CSVAGGPTNEKLFF.

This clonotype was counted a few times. CDR3 DNA: TGTGCCAGCAGCCGTTCCACAGGGAGCCCTGAAGCTTTCTTT. Protein sequence: CASSRSTGSPEAFF. The V call is TRBV12-3 or TRBV12-4, the J call TRBJ1-1, with D perhaps matching TRBD1 (6 bases). Trimming pared 6 bases from V and 6 bases from J, leaving 17 bases between. The CDR3 contains 14 residues.

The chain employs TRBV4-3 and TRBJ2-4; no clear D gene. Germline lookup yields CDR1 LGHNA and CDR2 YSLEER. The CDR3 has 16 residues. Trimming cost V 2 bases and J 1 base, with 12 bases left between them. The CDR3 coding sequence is TGCGCCAGCAGCCAACGGACGCTAGACGCCAAAAACATTCAGTACTTC. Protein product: CASSQRTLDAKNIQYF.

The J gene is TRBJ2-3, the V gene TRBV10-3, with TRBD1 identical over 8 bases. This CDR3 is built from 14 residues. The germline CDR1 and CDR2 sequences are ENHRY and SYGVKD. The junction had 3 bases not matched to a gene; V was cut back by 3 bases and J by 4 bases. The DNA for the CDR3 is TGTGCCATCAGTGACGACAGGGGAGCAGATACGCAGTATTTT. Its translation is CAISDDRGADTQYF.

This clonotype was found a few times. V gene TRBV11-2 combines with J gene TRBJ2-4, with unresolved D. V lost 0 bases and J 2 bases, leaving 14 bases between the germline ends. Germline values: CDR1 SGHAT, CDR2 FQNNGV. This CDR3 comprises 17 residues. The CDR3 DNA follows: TGTGCCAGCAGCTTAGACAACCTCAGGAGCACCAAAAACATTCAGTACTTC. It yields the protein CASSLDNLRSTKNIQYF.

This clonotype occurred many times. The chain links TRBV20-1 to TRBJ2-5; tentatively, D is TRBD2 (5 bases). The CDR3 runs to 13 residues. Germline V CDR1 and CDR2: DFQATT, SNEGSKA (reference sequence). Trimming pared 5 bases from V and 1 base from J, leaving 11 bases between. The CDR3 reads CSARRRGQETQYF. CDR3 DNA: TGCAGTGCTCGAAGACGGGGCCAAGAGACCCAGTACTTC.

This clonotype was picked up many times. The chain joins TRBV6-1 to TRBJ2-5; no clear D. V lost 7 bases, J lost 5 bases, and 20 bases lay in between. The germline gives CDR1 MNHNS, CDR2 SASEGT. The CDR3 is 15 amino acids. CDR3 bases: TGTGCCAGCACTCCTGGCGCCTGGACGAGGGAGACCCAGTACTTC. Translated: CASTPGAWTRETQYF.

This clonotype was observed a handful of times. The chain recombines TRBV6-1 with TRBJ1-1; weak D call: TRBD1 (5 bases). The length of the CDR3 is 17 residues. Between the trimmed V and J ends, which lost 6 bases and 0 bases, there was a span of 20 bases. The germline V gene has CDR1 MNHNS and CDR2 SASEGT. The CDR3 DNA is TGTGCCAGCAGCCTTCGACAGTCGGTTACTCTGAACACTGAAGCTTTCTTT. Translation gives CASSLRQSVTLNTEAFF.

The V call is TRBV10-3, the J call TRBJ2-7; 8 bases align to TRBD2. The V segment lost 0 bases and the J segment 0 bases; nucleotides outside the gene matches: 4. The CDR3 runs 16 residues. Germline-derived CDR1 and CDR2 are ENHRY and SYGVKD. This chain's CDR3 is CAISESRRGASYEQYF. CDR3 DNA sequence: TGTGCCATCAGTGAGTCTAGGCGGGGGGCCTCCTACGAGCAGTACTTC.

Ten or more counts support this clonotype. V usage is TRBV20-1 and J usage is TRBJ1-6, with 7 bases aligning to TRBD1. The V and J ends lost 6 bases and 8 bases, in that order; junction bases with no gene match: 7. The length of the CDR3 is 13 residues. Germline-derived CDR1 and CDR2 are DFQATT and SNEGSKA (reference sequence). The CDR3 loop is CSALGQPDSPLHF. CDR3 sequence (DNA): TGCAGTGCGCTGGGACAGCCGGATTCACCCCTCCACTTT.

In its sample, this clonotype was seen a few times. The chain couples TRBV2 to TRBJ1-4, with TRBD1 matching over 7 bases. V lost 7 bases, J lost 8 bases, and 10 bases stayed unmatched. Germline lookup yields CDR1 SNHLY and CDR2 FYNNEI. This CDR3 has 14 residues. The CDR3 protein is CASTQGGMREKLFF. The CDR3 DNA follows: TGTGCCAGCACGCAGGGGGGAATGCGGGAAAAACTGTTTTTT.

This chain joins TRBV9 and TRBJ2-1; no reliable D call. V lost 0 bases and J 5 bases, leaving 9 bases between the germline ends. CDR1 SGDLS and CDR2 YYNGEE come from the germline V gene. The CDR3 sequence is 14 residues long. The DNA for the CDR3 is TGTGCCAGCAGCGTAGAATTCGGAAACAATGAGCAGTTCTTC. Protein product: CASSVEFGNNEQFF.

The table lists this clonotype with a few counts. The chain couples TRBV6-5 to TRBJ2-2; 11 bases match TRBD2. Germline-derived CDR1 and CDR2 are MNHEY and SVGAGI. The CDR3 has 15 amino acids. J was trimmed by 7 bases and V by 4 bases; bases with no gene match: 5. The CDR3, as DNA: TGTGCCAGCAGTTTTAGCGGGGGGGCCGTCGGGGAGCTGTTTTTT. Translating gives CASSFSGGAVGELFF.

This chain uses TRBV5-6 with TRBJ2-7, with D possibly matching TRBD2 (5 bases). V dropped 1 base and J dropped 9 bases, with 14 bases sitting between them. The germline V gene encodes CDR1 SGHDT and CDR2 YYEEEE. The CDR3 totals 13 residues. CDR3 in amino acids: CASSLSAYEGQYF. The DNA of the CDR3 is TGTGCCAGCAGCTTGTCGGCATACGAGGGGCAGTACTTC.

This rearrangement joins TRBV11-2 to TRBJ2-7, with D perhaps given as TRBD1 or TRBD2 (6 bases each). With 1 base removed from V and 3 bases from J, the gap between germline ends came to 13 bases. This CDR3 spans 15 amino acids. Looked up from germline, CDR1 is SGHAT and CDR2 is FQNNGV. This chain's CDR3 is CASSLGTGAIYEQYF. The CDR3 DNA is TGTGCCAGCAGCTTAGGTACGGGGGCAATCTACGAGCAGTACTTC.

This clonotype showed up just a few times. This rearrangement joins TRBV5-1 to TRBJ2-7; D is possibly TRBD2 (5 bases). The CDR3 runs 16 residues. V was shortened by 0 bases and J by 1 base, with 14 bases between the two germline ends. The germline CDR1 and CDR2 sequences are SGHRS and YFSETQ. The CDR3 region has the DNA TGCGCCAGCAGCTTGGGACCTGGACGGGATTCCTACGAGCAGTACTTC. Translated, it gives CASSLGPGRDSYEQYF. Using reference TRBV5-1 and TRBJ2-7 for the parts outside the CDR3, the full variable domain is KAGVTQTPRYLIKTRGQQVTLSCSPISGHRSVSWYQQTPGQGLQFLFEYFSETQRNKGNFPGRFSGRQFSNSRSEMNVSTLELGDSALYLCASSLGPGRDSYEQYFGPGTRLTVT.

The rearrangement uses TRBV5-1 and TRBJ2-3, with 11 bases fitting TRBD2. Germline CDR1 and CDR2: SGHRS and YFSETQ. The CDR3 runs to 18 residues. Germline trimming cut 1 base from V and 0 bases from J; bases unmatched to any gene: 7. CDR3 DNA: TGCGCCAGCAGCTTGAGGCTAGCGGGGGGAATTAGCACAGATACGCAGTATTTT. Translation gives CASSLRLAGGISTDTQYF.

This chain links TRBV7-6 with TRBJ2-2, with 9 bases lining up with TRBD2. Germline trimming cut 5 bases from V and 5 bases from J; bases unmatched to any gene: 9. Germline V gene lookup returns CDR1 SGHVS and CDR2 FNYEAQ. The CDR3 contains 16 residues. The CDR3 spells CASSPFAGGITGELFF. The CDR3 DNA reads TGTGCCAGCAGCCCGTTCGCGGGGGGGATAACCGGGGAGCTGTTTTTT. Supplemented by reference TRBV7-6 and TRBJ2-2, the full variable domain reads GAGVSQSPRYKVTKRGQDVALRCDPISGHVSLYWYRQALGQGPEFLTYFNYEAQQDKSGLPNDRFSAERPEGSISTLTIQRTEQRDSAMYRCASSPFAGGITGELFFGEGSRLTVL.

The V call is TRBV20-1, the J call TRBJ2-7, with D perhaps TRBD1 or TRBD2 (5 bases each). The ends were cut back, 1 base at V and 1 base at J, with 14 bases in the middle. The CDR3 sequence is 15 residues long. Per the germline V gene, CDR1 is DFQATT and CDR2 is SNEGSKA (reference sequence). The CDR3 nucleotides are TGCAGTGCTAGAGTGTGGGACGGAAAATCCTACGAGCAGTACTTC. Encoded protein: CSARVWDGKSYEQYF.

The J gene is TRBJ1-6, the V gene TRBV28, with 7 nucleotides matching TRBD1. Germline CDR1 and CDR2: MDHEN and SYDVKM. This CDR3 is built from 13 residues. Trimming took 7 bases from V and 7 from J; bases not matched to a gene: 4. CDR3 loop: CASIRQGNSPLHF. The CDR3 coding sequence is TGTGCCAGCATACGACAGGGCAATTCACCCCTCCACTTT.

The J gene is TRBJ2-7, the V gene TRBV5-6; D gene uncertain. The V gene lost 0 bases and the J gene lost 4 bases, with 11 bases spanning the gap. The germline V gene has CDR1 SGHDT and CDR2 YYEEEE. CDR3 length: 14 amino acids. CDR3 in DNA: TGTGCCAGCAGCTTGGCTACCGGGTGGTACGAGCAGTACTTC. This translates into CASSLATGWYEQYF. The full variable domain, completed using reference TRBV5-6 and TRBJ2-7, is DAGVTQSPTHLIKTRGQQVTLRCSPKSGHDTVSWYQQALGQGPQFIFQYYEEEERQRGNFPDRFSGHQFPNYSSELNVNALLLGDSALYLCASSLATGWYEQYFGPGTRLTVT.

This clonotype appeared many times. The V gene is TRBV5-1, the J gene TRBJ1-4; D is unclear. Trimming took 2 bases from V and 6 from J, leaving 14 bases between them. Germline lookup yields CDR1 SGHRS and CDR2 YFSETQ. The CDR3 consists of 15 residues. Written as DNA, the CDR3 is TGCGCCAGCAGCTTCTCAGGACTCCGAGATGAAAAACTGTTTTTT. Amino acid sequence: CASSFSGLRDEKLFF.

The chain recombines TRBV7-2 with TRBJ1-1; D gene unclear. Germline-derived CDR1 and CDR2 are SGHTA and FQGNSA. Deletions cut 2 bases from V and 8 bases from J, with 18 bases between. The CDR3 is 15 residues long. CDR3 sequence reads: CASSLKGGLLPEAFF. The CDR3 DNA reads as TGTGCCAGCAGCTTAAAAGGAGGGCTCCTCCCCGAAGCTTTCTTT.

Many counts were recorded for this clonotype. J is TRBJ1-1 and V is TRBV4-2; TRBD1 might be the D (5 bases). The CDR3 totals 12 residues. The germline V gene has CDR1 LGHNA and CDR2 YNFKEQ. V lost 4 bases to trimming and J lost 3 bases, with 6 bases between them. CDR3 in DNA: TGTGCCAGCAGCCTACAGGACACTGAAGCTTTCTTT. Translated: CASSLQDTEAFF.

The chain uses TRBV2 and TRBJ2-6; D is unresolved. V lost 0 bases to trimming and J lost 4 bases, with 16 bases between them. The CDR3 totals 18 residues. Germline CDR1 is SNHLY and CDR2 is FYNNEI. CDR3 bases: TGTGCCAGCAGTGAAGCCGGAAGAATGAGGACCGGGGCCAACGTCCTGACTTTC. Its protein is CASSEAGRMRTGANVLTF.

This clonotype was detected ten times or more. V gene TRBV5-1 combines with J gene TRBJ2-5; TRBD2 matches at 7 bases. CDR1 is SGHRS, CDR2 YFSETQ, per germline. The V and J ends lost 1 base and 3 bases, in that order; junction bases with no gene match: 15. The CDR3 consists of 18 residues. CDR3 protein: CASSLIPFGRPGEETQYF. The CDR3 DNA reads TGCGCCAGCAGCTTGATTCCTTTCGGGAGGCCGGGGGAAGAGACCCAGTACTTC. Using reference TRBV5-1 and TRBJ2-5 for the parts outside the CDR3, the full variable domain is KAGVTQTPRYLIKTRGQQVTLSCSPISGHRSVSWYQQTPGQGLQFLFEYFSETQRNKGNFPGRFSGRQFSNSRSEMNVSTLELGDSALYLCASSLIPFGRPGEETQYFGPGTRLLVL.

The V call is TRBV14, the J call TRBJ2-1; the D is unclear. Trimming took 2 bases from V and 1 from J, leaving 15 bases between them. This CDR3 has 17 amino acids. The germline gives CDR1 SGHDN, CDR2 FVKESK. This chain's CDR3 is CASSQLSPLNSYNEQFF. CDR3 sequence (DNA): TGTGCCAGCAGCCAACTCTCACCCCTCAATTCCTACAATGAGCAGTTCTTC.

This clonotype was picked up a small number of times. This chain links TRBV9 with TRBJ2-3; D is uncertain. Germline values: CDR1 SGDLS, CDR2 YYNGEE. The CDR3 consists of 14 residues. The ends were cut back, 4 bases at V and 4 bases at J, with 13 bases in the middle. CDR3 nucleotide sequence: TGTGCCAGCAGCCCATCGGTCGTTTCAGATACGCAGTATTTT. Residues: CASSPSVVSDTQYF.

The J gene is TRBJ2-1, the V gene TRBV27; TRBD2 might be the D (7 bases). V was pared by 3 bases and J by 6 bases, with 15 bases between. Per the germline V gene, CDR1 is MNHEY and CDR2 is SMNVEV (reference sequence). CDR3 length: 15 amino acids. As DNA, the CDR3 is TGTGCCAGCAGTTTTTCCCGGGGGGCCTCCAATGAGCAGTTCTTC. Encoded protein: CASSFSRGASNEQFF.